Listed below are T cell receptor beta chains from one sample, sequenced in a study of CD8 T cells in Susac syndrome. TCRdb reprocessed the immunoSEQ multiplex PCR reads with MiXCR, giving one entry per CDR3 protein. The data contain 80,000 or so distinct CDR3 sequences, around 94% of them singletons. Sequences were obtained from CD8+ T cells from PBMCs. The receptors shown here come from a human donor in good health. Both conserved end residues are part of each CDR3. A D gene is named only where the DNA matches it firmly. Size is omitted from some rows. Given values are once, few, many or a class for expanded clones.

DNA: TGCAGTGCTAGAGCTGGGTCCTACGAGCAGTACTTC
CDR3: CSARAGSYEQYF
V: TRBV20-1
size: NA
D: NA
length: 12
J: TRBJ2-7

DNA: TGTGCCAGCAGTTTATTGGGATCTAGCAATCAGCCCCAGCATTTT
CDR3: CASSLLGSSNQPQHF
V: TRBV6-2/TRBV6-3
size: NA
D: NA
length: 15
J: TRBJ1-5

DNA: TGTGCCAGCAGCGTAGCTGTGGCGTCCTCTGGGGCCAACGTCCTGACTTTC
CDR3: CASSVAVASSGANVLTF
V: TRBV9
size: NA
D: NA
length: 17
J: TRBJ2-6

DNA: TGTGCCAGCAGTTTGACTAGCGGGAGACCAGATACGCAGTATTTT
CDR3: CASSLTSGRPDTQYF
V: TRBV12-3/TRBV12-4
size: NA
D: TRBD2
length: 15
J: TRBJ2-3

DNA: TGTGCCAGCAGCTCACCCGAGGGACTAGCGGGTTTCCAAGAGACCCAGTACTTC
CDR3: CASSSPEGLAGFQETQYF
V: TRBV11-2
size: NA
D: TRBD2
length: 18
J: TRBJ2-5

DNA: TGCGCCAGCAGCCTAGGGGACGGCCCGGGAGGTGGTGGCCGCTATGGCTACACCTTC
CDR3: CASSLGDGPGGGGRYGYTF
V: TRBV4-1
size: NA
D: NA
length: 19
J: TRBJ1-2

DNA: TGTGCTAGTGGTCCGCGGTCTAGCGGGGGCACTCAAGAGACCCAGTACTTC
CDR3: CASGPRSSGGTQETQYF
V: TRBV12-5
size: NA
D: TRBD2
length: 17
J: TRBJ2-5

DNA: TGTGCCAGTAGTATTCTCGACGGTCAGCCCCAGCATTTT
CDR3: CASSILDGQPQHF
V: TRBV19
size: NA
D: NA
length: 13
J: TRBJ1-5

DNA: TGTGCCAGCAGCTTAGGCGGGGCCAACGAGCAGTACTTC
CDR3: CASSLGGANEQYF
V: TRBV5-4
size: NA
D: NA
length: 13
J: TRBJ2-7

DNA: TGTGCCAGCAGCGACTCTGTAGCGGGGGACACAGATACGCAGTATTTT
CDR3: CASSDSVAGDTDTQYF
V: TRBV9
size: NA
D: TRBD2
length: 16
J: TRBJ2-3

DNA: TGTGCCAGCAGCGGGGGTCCGGATACGCAGTATTTT
CDR3: CASSGGPDTQYF
V: TRBV9
size: few
D: NA
length: 12
J: TRBJ2-3

DNA: TGTGCCAGCACCACAGTGAGGAGCGGGGGCGAGGGTTCCCCCTACGAGCAGTACTTC
CDR3: CASTTVRSGGEGSPYEQYF
V: TRBV12-3/TRBV12-4
size: once
D: TRBD2
length: 19
J: TRBJ2-7

DNA: TGTGCCAGCAGCTTATTAGCGGGAGGACGAACCGTAAGGGCAGATACGCAGTATTTT
CDR3: CASSLLAGGRTVRADTQYF
V: TRBV7-6
size: NA
D: TRBD2
length: 19
J: TRBJ2-3

DNA: TGTGCCAGCAGCTCAGGGTACAGGCCCTCGGAACTGTTTTTT
CDR3: CASSSGYRPSELFF
V: TRBV5-4
size: NA
D: NA
length: 14
J: TRBJ1-4

DNA: TGTGCCAGCAGTGACGGGGGTCTCTATGGCTACACCTTC
CDR3: CASSDGGLYGYTF
V: TRBV6-1
size: NA
D: NA
length: 13
J: TRBJ1-2

DNA: TGTGCCAGCAGCTTACGGTATGGAAACACCATATATTTT
CDR3: CASSLRYGNTIYF
V: TRBV7-9
size: once
D: NA
length: 13
J: TRBJ1-3

DNA: TGTGCCAGCAGCACAGTCCCGGGACAGGACTCTGGGGCCAACGTCCTGACTTTC
CDR3: CASSTVPGQDSGANVLTF
V: TRBV13
size: NA
D: TRBD1
length: 18
J: TRBJ2-6

DNA: TGTGCCACAGGGACAGCATTCTATGGCTACACCTTC
CDR3: CATGTAFYGYTF
V: TRBV27
size: NA
D: TRBD1
length: 12
J: TRBJ1-2

DNA: TGTGCCAGCAGTTACTCCGGAGATCAGCCCCAGCATTTT
CDR3: CASSYSGDQPQHF
V: TRBV6-5
size: NA
D: NA
length: 13
J: TRBJ1-5

DNA: TGTGCCAGCAGTGCGGGGGAGAACACTGAAGCTTTCTTT
CDR3: CASSAGENTEAFF
V: TRBV25-1
size: NA
D: NA
length: 13
J: TRBJ1-1

DNA: TGTGCCAGCAGTGCTGGACATTACAATGAGCAGTTCTTC
CDR3: CASSAGHYNEQFF
V: TRBV25-1
size: NA
D: NA
length: 13
J: TRBJ2-1

DNA: TGTGCCAGCAGTTTATCCCCTCATAACCGCAACAATGAAAAACTGTTTTTT
CDR3: CASSLSPHNRNNEKLFF
V: TRBV27
size: once
D: NA
length: 17
J: TRBJ1-4

DNA: TGTGCCAGCAGCCAAGATCTGAAGAACACTGAAGCTTTCTTT
CDR3: CASSQDLKNTEAFF
V: TRBV3-1
size: NA
D: NA
length: 14
J: TRBJ1-1

DNA: TGTGCCAGCAGCTTACCCCGACTAGAGGGAGACGCCGGGGAGCTGTTTTTT
CDR3: CASSLPRLEGDAGELFF
V: TRBV7-3
size: NA
D: NA
length: 17
J: TRBJ2-2

DNA: TGTGCCAGCAGCCGGACAGGGGGCGCCCAAGCCTATGGCTACACCTTC
CDR3: CASSRTGGAQAYGYTF
V: TRBV5-4
size: NA
D: TRBD1
length: 16
J: TRBJ1-2

DNA: TGTGCCAGCAGCGGGAAGACAGACGGGCACACTGAAGCTTTCTTT
CDR3: CASSGKTDGHTEAFF
V: TRBV5-4
size: NA
D: NA
length: 15
J: TRBJ1-1

DNA: TGTGCCAGCAGCCAATTCCCGGAGGGGACAGAACATCAAGAGACCCAGTACTTC
CDR3: CASSQFPEGTEHQETQYF
V: TRBV3-1
size: NA
D: NA
length: 18
J: TRBJ2-5

DNA: TGTGCTAGTGGTTTGGACACACGGACTCAAGCTTTCTTT
CDR3: CASGLDTRTQAFF
V: TRBV12-5
size: NA
D: NA
length: 13
J: TRBJ1-1

DNA: TGCAGCGTTTTCCCCCCGGCCCTCTACAATGAGCAGTTCTTC
CDR3: CSVFPPALYNEQFF
V: TRBV29-1
size: NA
D: NA
length: 14
J: TRBJ2-1

DNA: TGCGCCAGCAGTTGGGCCACTAACTATGGCTACACCTTC
CDR3: CASSWATNYGYTF
V: TRBV10-1
size: NA
D: NA
length: 13
J: TRBJ1-2

DNA: TGTGCCAGCAGTCAGACCACAGGGATAACTAATGAAAAACTGTTTTTT
CDR3: CASSQTTGITNEKLFF
V: TRBV2
size: NA
D: NA
length: 16
J: TRBJ1-4

DNA: TGTGCCAGCAGTTATAAAGGCGGGAGGAATGAGCAGTTCTTC
CDR3: CASSYKGGRNEQFF
V: TRBV6-5
size: NA
D: TRBD2
length: 14
J: TRBJ2-1

DNA: TGTGCCAGCAGCCCACACTCTTCCTCTGGGGCCAACGTCCTGACTTTC
CDR3: CASSPHSSSGANVLTF
V: TRBV9
size: NA
D: NA
length: 16
J: TRBJ2-6

DNA: TGTGCCGTCGGGGAAGCTTTCTTT
CDR3: CAVGEAFF
V: TRBV12-3/TRBV12-4
size: NA
D: NA
length: 8
J: TRBJ1-1

DNA: TGCGCCAGCAGCTTGGAAACGACAGATGAAAAACTGTTTTTT
CDR3: CASSLETTDEKLFF
V: TRBV5-1
size: NA
D: NA
length: 14
J: TRBJ1-4

DNA: TGTGCCAGCAGTTCCAGGGGGTCTAAAGAGACCCAGTACTTC
CDR3: CASSSRGSKETQYF
V: TRBV11-2
size: NA
D: TRBD1
length: 14
J: TRBJ2-5

DNA: TGTGCCAGCACTAGTGGGACAGAACCGCAAGAGACCCAGTACTTC
CDR3: CASTSGTEPQETQYF
V: TRBV6-1
size: once
D: TRBD1
length: 15
J: TRBJ2-5

DNA: TGTGCCAGCAGCCAGACAGGGAGCCTCTACAATGAGCAGTTCTTC
CDR3: CASSQTGSLYNEQFF
V: TRBV7-9
size: NA
D: TRBD1
length: 15
J: TRBJ2-1

DNA: TGTGCCAGCAGTGAAGATCAGGGGACAGGGGATGGAGAAAAACTGTTTTTT
CDR3: CASSEDQGTGDGEKLFF
V: TRBV2
size: NA
D: TRBD1
length: 17
J: TRBJ1-4

DNA: TGTGCCAGCAAGGGGACCAGGGTGGAAGGCTACACCTTC
CDR3: CASKGTRVEGYTF
V: TRBV12-3/TRBV12-4
size: NA
D: NA
length: 13
J: TRBJ1-2

DNA: TGCGCCAGCAGTCAACACAGGTTTCGAGGCAATCAGCCCCAGCATTTT
CDR3: CASSQHRFRGNQPQHF
V: TRBV23-1
size: NA
D: NA
length: 16
J: TRBJ1-5

DNA: TGCAGTGCTAGAGATTCGGCATCTGGGGCCAACGTCCTGACTTTC
CDR3: CSARDSASGANVLTF
V: TRBV20-1
size: NA
D: NA
length: 15
J: TRBJ2-6

DNA: TGTGCCAGCAGTGACCTGGCGGGAGGGCACCAAGAGACCCAGTACTTC
CDR3: CASSDLAGGHQETQYF
V: TRBV25-1
size: NA
D: TRBD2
length: 16
J: TRBJ2-5

DNA: TGTGCCAGCAGCGTAGTCCAGCGGGGGACCAACACCGGGGAGCTGTTTTTT
CDR3: CASSVVQRGTNTGELFF
V: TRBV9
size: NA
D: TRBD2
length: 17
J: TRBJ2-2

DNA: TGTGCCAGCAGCTTACCGACATACGACGGGGAGCTGTTTTTT
CDR3: CASSLPTYDGELFF
V: TRBV7-9
size: NA
D: NA
length: 14
J: TRBJ2-2

DNA: TGTGCCAGCAGGAGGACAGGGAACACTGAAGCTTTCTTT
CDR3: CASRRTGNTEAFF
V: TRBV7-9
size: NA
D: TRBD1
length: 13
J: TRBJ1-1

DNA: TGCAGTGCTAGAGATGGAGGGGAGCTGTTTTTT
CDR3: CSARDGGELFF
V: TRBV20-1
size: NA
D: NA
length: 11
J: TRBJ2-2

DNA: TGTGCCACCAGCCTTGCGGACACCGGGGAGCTGTTTTTT
CDR3: CATSLADTGELFF
V: TRBV15
size: once
D: NA
length: 13
J: TRBJ2-2

DNA: TGTGCCAGCGGGGGGACCCAGAATGAGCAGTTCTTC
CDR3: CASGGTQNEQFF
V: TRBV9
size: NA
D: NA
length: 12
J: TRBJ2-1

DNA: TGTGCTAGCAGCCCAGGACTAGCGGGAAAGGAGGCAGATACGCAGTATTTT
CDR3: CASSPGLAGKEADTQYF
V: TRBV7-7
size: NA
D: TRBD2
length: 17
J: TRBJ2-3

DNA: TGTGCCAGCAGCTACGGACGGAGTCCTATGGGCTACACCTTC
CDR3: CASSYGRSPMGYTF
V: TRBV28
size: NA
D: NA
length: 14
J: TRBJ1-2

DNA: TGTGCCAGCAGTTACACGGGGAATGGCTACACCTTC
CDR3: CASSYTGNGYTF
V: TRBV6-5
size: NA
D: NA
length: 12
J: TRBJ1-2

DNA: TGTGCCAGTAGTCCTAGCGGGAGCCCCTACAATGAGCAGTTCTTC
CDR3: CASSPSGSPYNEQFF
V: TRBV19
size: NA
D: TRBD2
length: 15
J: TRBJ2-1

DNA: TGTGCCAGCAGTCAAGAGGGACTTGGAGCTTTCTTT
CDR3: CASSQEGLGAFF
V: TRBV2
size: once
D: NA
length: 12
J: TRBJ1-1

DNA: TGTGCCAGCAGTTTATGGCAGGGGTCCCAGCCCCAGCATTTT
CDR3: CASSLWQGSQPQHF
V: TRBV28
size: NA
D: NA
length: 14
J: TRBJ1-5